The entry below gives a single T cell receptor beta chain sequence along with its context. The sample originates from a study of T cells in Graves' hyperthyroidism and ophthalmopathy. Trimming removed 6 bases at V and 4 bases at J, with 13 bases between. CDR3 length: 13 residues. The germline V gene has CDR1 SNHLY and CDR2 FYNNEI. Amplification of TCR beta CDR3 regions used RNA as the template. With the HTBI primer set, the TCR CDR3 went through a first round of RT-PCR. From the multiplex PCR reads, TCRdb called clonotypes with MiXCR, one entry per CDR3 protein. The sample lists about 380,000 distinct CDR3 sequences, approximately 17% occurring once.

Specimen: blood. J is TRBJ2-7 and V is TRBV2; TRBD2 is a possible D gene (6 bases). The receptor was isolated from a man aged 18 to 30 with Graves' ophthalmopathy. The CDR3 nucleotides read TGTGCCAGCAGGACCCCGGGACTTTACGAGCAGTACTTC. The encoded protein is CASRTPGLYEQYF.